Included here is one TCR beta chain sequence, with context. The antigen is not known. The source of the sample is a study of cytomegalovirus exposure and HLA in healthy donors. General study points: Most TCR sequences proved rare, with some public TCRs found in many donors. Within the approximately 130 validation repertoires, first-cohort TCR clusters tended to co-occur, according to a later analysis. The study labeled 150 or so TCR beta chains cytomegalovirus-associated.

TCRdb's copy holds only in-frame clones and misses some; the assay was immunoSEQ multiplex PCR. Of 95,000 to 150,000 clones in the sample, 95% to 96% were seen once. The source of this sequence is a man aged 18 to 30 in good health and CMV-seronegative. Sequenced input: PBMCs.

The CDR3 nucleotides read TGTGCCTGGAGTACAACCGGGACAGGGAGCGTCGAGCAGTACTTC. Translating gives CAWSTTGTGSVEQYF. V and J are TRBV30 and TRBJ2-7; 9 positions match TRBD1. Germline V gene data show CDR1 as GTSNPN and CDR2 as SVGIG (reference sequence). The CDR3 is made up of 15 amino acids. Trimming took 2 bases from V and 6 from J; bases not matched to a gene: 11.